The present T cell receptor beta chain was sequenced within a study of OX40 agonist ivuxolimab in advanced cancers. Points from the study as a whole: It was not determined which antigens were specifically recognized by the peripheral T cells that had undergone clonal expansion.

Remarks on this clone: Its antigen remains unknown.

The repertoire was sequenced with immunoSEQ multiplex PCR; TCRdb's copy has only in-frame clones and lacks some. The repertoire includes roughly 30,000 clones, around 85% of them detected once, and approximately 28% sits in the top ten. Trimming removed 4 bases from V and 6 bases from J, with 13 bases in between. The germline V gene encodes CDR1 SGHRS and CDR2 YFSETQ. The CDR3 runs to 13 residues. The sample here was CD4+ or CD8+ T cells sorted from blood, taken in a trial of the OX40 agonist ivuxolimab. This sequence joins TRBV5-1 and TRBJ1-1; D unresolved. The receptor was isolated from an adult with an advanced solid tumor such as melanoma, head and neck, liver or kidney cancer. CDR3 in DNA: TGCGCCAGCAGCCTAGACCGAGGCGCTGAAGCTTTCTTT. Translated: CASSLDRGAEAFF.